This TCR beta chain comes out of a study of T-cell reconstitution after alpha-beta-depleted transplantation in children. Of note for this clonotype: Its target is not known.

The TCRbeta library was prepared with unique molecular identifiers. TCRdb analysed the PCR reads with MiXCR anew, one entry per CDR3 protein. In the table there are fewer than 750,000 distinct CDR3 sequences, more than 20% of which are singletons. The study, taken as a whole, reports: It was newly produced T cells that mostly accounted for T-cell counts and diversity one year after transplant. Recipient T cells and thymic progenitors that survived gave rise to the high TCRbeta diversity observed at day 60 in some patients. Roughly two months post-transplant, alpha-beta T cells reportedly originated from several hundred graft clones that had expanded.

The CDR3 covers 16 residues. V dropped 3 bases and J dropped 2; count of bases not matched to a gene: 10. The germline CDR1 and CDR2 sequences are SQVTM and ANQGSEA. The chain combines TRBV29-1 with TRBJ2-1; TRBD2 matches 7 bases. This specimen was PBMCs, taken before TCRalphabeta/CD19-depleted stem cell transplant. This TCR was recovered from a boy in the first two years of life with Wiskott-Aldrich syndrome, due to receive a stem cell transplant. The CDR3, as DNA: TGCAGCGTTGACGGTCCTAGCGGACTAGCCTACAATGAGCAGTTCTTC. Its protein is CSVDGPSGLAYNEQFF.